This is a list of T cell receptor beta chains from one sample in a study of OX40 agonist ivuxolimab in advanced cancers. Libraries were prepared by immunoSEQ multiplex PCR; TCRdb keeps only in-frame clonotypes and omits some of them. This table has 45,000 to 65,000 clones, around 82% appearing once. The specimen was CD4+ or CD8+ T cells sorted from blood, collected in a trial of the OX40 agonist ivuxolimab. The receptor set was obtained from an adult with an advanced solid tumor such as melanoma, head and neck, liver or kidney cancer. The CDR3 runs from the conserved cysteine through the conserved F or W. The D gene is left open where the match is weak. Expanded clones are given a class, and other clones once, few, many or no size at all.

D gene	clone size	V gene	J gene	CDR3 DNA	CDR3 protein
NA	medium-sized	TRBV7-9	TRBJ1-5	TGTGCCAGCAGCTGGGGGCAGGGGCGAAATCAGCCCCAGCATTTT	CASSWGQGRNQPQHF
NA	NA	TRBV27	TRBJ1-1	TGTGCCAGCAGTTCCCGCTGGAACACTGAAGCTTTCTTT	CASSSRWNTEAFF
NA	few	TRBV7-2	TRBJ2-2	TGTGCCAGCAGCCTAGAGGTCGGGGAGCTGTTTTTT	CASSLEVGELFF
NA	NA	TRBV2	TRBJ2-1	TGTGCCAGCAGTGAAGGGCAGGGCGCCTATGAGCAGTTCTTC	CASSEGQGAYEQFF
NA	NA	TRBV5-1	TRBJ2-5	TGCGCCAGCAGCTGGGGCCCAGCCCAAGAGACCCAGTACTTC	CASSWGPAQETQYF
TRBD2	NA	TRBV5-6	TRBJ2-3	TGTGCCAGCAGCTCCGGGGGGTTCAGTTCAGATACGCAGTATTTT	CASSSGGFSSDTQYF
NA	few	TRBV6-1	TRBJ1-5	TGTGCCAGCAGTCAGGACGGGGATCAGCCCCAGCATTTT	CASSQDGDQPQHF
NA	NA	TRBV4-1	TRBJ1-1	TGCGCCAGCAGCCAAGAGGTCAGGGACACTGAAGCTTTCTTT	CASSQEVRDTEAFF
NA	NA	TRBV7-3	TRBJ2-3	TGTGCCAGCAGCTTAGACGGCTCTAGCACAGATACGCAGTATTTT	CASSLDGSSTDTQYF
NA	NA	TRBV5-4	TRBJ1-6	TGTGCCAGCAGCTTGAAGGGAGGGTCGGCACTCCCTGAGCACTTT	CASSLKGGSALPEHF
NA	NA	TRBV11-2	TRBJ1-2	TGTGCCAGCAGCTTCAGAGGTGGCTACACCTTC	CASSFRGGYTF
NA	once	TRBV27	TRBJ1-6	TGTGCCAGCAGTTACAGGGAGCCCTCCTATAATTCACCCCTCCACTTT	CASSYREPSYNSPLHF
NA	NA	TRBV4-1	TRBJ2-3	TGCGCCAGCAGCCAACTTCCAGGGGGGCTCACAGATACGCAGTATTTT	CASSQLPGGLTDTQYF
NA	NA	TRBV5-6	TRBJ1-2	TGTGCCAGCAGCTTCGATTCTACCTCTAACTATGGCTACACCTTC	CASSFDSTSNYGYTF
NA	NA	TRBV7-9	TRBJ2-1	TGTGCCAGCAGCCCTTGGACGCTGCGGAGGGGCAACTCTCGCAATGAGCAGTTCTTC	CASSPWTLRRGNSRNEQFF